This entry lists 10 T cell receptor beta chains sequenced from one sample in a study of blood T cell repertoires in COVID-19. Data came from immunoSEQ multiplex PCR; TCRdb stores just in-frame clones and leaves some out. The sample records fewer than 200,000 clones, about 79% being singletons. Source material: peripheral blood. Source of these receptors: a woman in her 70s with acute or convalescent COVID-19.

The count of this clone is one. The rearrangement links TRBV7-2 to TRBJ1-2, with no clear D. Trimming took 1 base from V and 4 from J, leaving 13 bases between them. The CDR3 spans 15 residues. Germline V CDR1 and CDR2: SGHTA, FQGNSA. CDR3 amino acids: CASSLGAARGYGYTF. The CDR3 DNA reads TGTGCCAGCAGCTTAGGGGCAGCCCGGGGCTATGGCTACACCTTC. Using reference TRBV7-2 and TRBJ1-2 for the parts outside the CDR3, the full variable domain is GAGVSQSPSNKVTEKGKDVELRCDPISGHTALYWYRQSLGQGLEFLIYFQGNSAPDKSGLPSDRFSAERTGGSVSTLTIQRTQQEDSAVYLCASSLGAARGYGYTFGSGTRLTVV.

V gene TRBV30 combines with J gene TRBJ1-6, with 7 nucleotides matching TRBD1. CDR1 and CDR2 from the germline V gene are GTSNPN and SVGIG (reference sequence). The CDR3 length is 15 residues. V shed 7 bases, J shed 4 bases, and the junction held 10 bases outside the gene matches. The CDR3 sequence is CAYKTGKTYNSPLHF. The CDR3 DNA sequence: TGTGCCTACAAGACAGGGAAAACTTATAATTCACCCCTCCACTTT.

The chain combines TRBV3-1 (or the pseudogene TRBV3-2) with TRBJ1-1; possibly TRBD1 for D (5 bases). The CDR3 contains 16 residues. CDR1 is LGHDT and CDR2 is YNNKEL in the germline V gene (reference sequence). V lost 1 base, J lost 0 bases, and 12 bases lay in between. The CDR3 DNA sequence: TGTGCCAGCAGCCAAGTTAGGGGCCGTATGAACACTGAAGCTTTCTTT. This codes for CASSQVRGRMNTEAFF.

This clone was recorded once. The chain employs TRBV5-4 and TRBJ2-7; TRBD1 is a possible D gene (6 bases). Trimming pared 0 bases from V and 6 bases from J, leaving 7 bases between. This CDR3 contains 12 residues. Germline V lookup: CDR1 SGHNT, CDR2 YYREEE (reference sequence). The CDR3 sequence is CASSLAGAEQYF. The CDR3 coding sequence is TGTGCCAGCAGCTTGGCAGGGGCCGAGCAGTACTTC.

V usage is TRBV4-1 and J usage is TRBJ2-5; no definite D call. The V and J ends lost 4 bases and 5 bases respectively, with 11 bases between them. CDR1 is MGHRA, CDR2 YSYEKL, per germline. The CDR3 extends over 13 amino acids. Here the CDR3 DNA reads TGCGCCAGCAGCCTTATCCTGCGGGAGACCCAGTACTTC. This codes for CASSLILRETQYF.

This clone appeared a single time. The chain combines TRBV11-3 with TRBJ2-2; D uncertain. Germline V gene data show CDR1 as SGHNT and CDR2 as YENEEA. The V gene lost 3 bases and the J gene lost 4 bases, with 6 bases spanning the gap. The CDR3 extends over 13 amino acids. This CDR3 reads CASSLERTGELFF. The CDR3 nucleotides are TGTGCCAGCAGCTTGGAGCGCACCGGGGAGCTGTTTTTT.

In the case of this clone: At the DNA level, this CDR3 is encoded by other sequences in the same sample as well. The rearrangement uses TRBV7-2 and TRBJ1-5; D is uncertain. Germline V gene data show CDR1 as SGHTA and CDR2 as FQGNSA. V gave up 1 base and J gave up 2 bases, with 6 bases separating them. The CDR3 is made up of 14 amino acids. DNA of the CDR3: TGTGCCAGCAGCTTAGGCGTAGGCAATCAGCCCCAGCATTTT. Translation: CASSLGVGNQPQHF.

The CDR3 loop is CASSLMSQETQYF. The CDR3 region has the DNA TGTGCCAGCAGCTTGATGAGCCAAGAGACCCAGTACTTC. The rearrangement links TRBV7-2 to TRBJ2-5; D remains ambiguous. The V gene lost 3 bases and the J gene lost 1 base, with 6 bases spanning the gap. Germline V gene lookup returns CDR1 SGHTA and CDR2 FQGNSA. The CDR3 is 13 amino acids.

This chain uses TRBV12-5 with TRBJ2-3; the D is unclear. V gave up 3 bases and J gave up 5 bases, with 3 bases separating them. The V gene's germline CDR1 is LGHNT and CDR2 FRNRAP. The CDR3 sequence is 11 residues long. CDR3 residues: CASGFKDTQYF. CDR3 nucleotide sequence: TGTGCTAGTGGTTTCAAAGATACGCAGTATTTT.

The chain recombines TRBV5-4 with TRBJ1-6; TRBD1 matches at 9 bases. CDR1 is SGHNT and CDR2 is YYREEE in the germline V gene (reference sequence). This CDR3 contains 18 residues. V lost 2 bases and J lost 5; bases outside the gene matches: 11. This chain's CDR3 is CASSFGTGSGVDNSPLHF. The CDR3 region has the DNA TGTGCCAGCAGCTTTGGGACAGGGAGTGGTGTGGATAATTCACCCCTCCACTTT.